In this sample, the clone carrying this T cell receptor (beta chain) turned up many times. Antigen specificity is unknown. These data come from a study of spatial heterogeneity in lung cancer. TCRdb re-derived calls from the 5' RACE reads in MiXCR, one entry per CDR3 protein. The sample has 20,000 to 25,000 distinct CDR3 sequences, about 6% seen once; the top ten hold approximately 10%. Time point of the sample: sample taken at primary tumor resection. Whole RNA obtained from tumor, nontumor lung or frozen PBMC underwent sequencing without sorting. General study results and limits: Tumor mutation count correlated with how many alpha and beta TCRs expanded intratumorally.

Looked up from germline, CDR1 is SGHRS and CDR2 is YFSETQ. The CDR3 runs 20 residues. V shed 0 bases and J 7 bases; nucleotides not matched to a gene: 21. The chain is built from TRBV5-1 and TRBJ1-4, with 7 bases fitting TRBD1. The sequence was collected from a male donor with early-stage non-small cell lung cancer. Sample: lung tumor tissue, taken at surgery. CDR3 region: CASSLGLIVPGGVISEKLFF. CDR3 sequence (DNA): TGCGCCAGCAGCTTGGGTCTAATCGTGCCAGGGGGTGTAATAAGTGAAAAACTGTTTTTT.